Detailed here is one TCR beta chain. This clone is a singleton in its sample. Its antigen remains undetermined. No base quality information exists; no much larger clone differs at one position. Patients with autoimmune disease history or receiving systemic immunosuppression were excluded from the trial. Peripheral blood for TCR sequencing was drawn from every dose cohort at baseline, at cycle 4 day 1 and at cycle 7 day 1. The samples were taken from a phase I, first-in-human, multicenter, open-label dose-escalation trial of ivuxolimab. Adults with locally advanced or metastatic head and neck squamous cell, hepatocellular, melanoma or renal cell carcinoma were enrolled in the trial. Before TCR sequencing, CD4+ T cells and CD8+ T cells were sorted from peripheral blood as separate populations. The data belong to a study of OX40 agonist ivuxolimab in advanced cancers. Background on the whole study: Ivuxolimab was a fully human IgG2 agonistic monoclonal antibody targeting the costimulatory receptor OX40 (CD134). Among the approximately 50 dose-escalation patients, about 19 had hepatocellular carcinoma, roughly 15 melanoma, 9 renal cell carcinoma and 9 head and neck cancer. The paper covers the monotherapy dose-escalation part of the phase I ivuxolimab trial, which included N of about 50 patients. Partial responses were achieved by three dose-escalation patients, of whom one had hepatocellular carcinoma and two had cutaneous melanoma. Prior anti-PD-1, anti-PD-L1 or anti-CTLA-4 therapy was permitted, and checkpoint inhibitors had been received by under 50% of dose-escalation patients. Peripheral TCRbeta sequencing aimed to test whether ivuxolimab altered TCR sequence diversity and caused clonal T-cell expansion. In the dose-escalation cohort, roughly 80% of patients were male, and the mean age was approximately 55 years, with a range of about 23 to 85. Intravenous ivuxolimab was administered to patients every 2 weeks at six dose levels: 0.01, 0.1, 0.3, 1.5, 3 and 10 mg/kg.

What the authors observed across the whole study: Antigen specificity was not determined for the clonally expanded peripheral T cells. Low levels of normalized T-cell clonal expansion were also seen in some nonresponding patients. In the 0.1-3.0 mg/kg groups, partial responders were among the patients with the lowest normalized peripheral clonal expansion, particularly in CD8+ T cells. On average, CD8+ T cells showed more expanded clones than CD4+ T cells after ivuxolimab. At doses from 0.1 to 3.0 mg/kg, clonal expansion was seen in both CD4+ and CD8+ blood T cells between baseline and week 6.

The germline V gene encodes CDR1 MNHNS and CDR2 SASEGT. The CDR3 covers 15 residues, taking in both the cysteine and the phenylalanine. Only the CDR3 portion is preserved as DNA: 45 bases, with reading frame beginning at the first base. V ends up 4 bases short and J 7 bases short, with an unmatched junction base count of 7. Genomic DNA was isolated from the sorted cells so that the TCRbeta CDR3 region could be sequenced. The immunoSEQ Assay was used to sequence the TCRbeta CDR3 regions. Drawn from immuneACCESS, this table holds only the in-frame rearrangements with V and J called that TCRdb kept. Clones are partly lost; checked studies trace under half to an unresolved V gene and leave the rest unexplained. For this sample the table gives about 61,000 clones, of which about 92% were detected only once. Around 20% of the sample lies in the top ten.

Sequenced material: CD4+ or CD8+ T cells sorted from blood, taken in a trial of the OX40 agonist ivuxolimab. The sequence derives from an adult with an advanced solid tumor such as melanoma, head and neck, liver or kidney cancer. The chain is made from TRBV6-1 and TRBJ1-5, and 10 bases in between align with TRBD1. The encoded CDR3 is CASSVMGQGHQPQHF. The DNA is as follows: TGTGCCAGCAGTGTGATGGGACAGGGGCACCAGCCCCAGCATTTT.